These 16 T cell receptor beta chains came from one sample sequenced in a study of blood T cells in healthy people across ages. A second PCR, run for about 7 to 11 cycles, used a sample-barcoded 5' primer plus a J-beta primer mix. TCRdb redid the calling of the 5' RACE reads with MiXCR, one entry per CDR3 protein. The sample lists roughly 900,000 distinct CDR3 sequences, 45% to 50% occurring once. Sequencing was done on a sample of blood. Receptors originate from a young man in good health.

In its sample, this clonotype was seen once. The rearrangement uses TRBV18 and TRBJ1-4, with 9 bases matching TRBD1. The CDR3 sequence is 15 residues long. V shed 1 base, J shed 4 bases, and the junction held 1 base outside the gene matches. Per germline, CDR1 KGHSH and CDR2 LQKENI. In DNA, the CDR3 is TGTGCCAGCTCACCACAGACAGGGGGTAATGAAAAACTGTTTTTT. It translates to CASSPQTGGNEKLFF.

This clonotype was seen at least ten times. V is TRBV6-4 and J is TRBJ2-3; no clear D gene. Germline loops: CDR1 MRHNA, CDR2 SNTAGT. The V and J ends lost 4 bases and 5 bases respectively, with 10 bases between them. The CDR3 sequence is 13 residues long. The CDR3 reads CASSVVAQDTQYF. DNA of the CDR3: TGTGCCAGCAGTGTGGTAGCCCAAGATACGCAGTATTTT.

The rearrangement uses TRBV6-1 and TRBJ2-3; 10 bases are shared with TRBD2. The J segment lost 4 bases and the V segment lost 8 bases, leaving 9 bases of the junction unmatched. This CDR3 region has 15 residues. Germline CDR1 is MNHNS and CDR2 is SASEGT. CDR3 amino acids: CASRSGSGGADTQYF. The CDR3 bases are TGTGCCAGCCGGTCCGGGAGCGGGGGGGCAGATACGCAGTATTTT.

This clonotype was recorded a few times. The V and J genes are TRBV29-1 and TRBJ1-2; D is undetermined. This CDR3 contains 16 residues. Germline loops: CDR1 SQVTM, CDR2 ANQGSEA. V was shortened by 8 bases and J by 0 bases, with 22 bases between the two germline ends. CDR3 coding DNA: TGCAGCTCGGAGGAGTTGGGTGCCCCCTCTAACTATGGCTACACCTTC. Amino acids: CSSEELGAPSNYGYTF.

This clonotype appeared once. The chain is built from TRBV5-4 and TRBJ1-2, with D possibly being TRBD1 (5 bases). V shed 0 bases and J shed 7 bases, with 13 bases lying between them. Looked up from germline, CDR1 is SGHNT and CDR2 is YYREEE (reference sequence). CDR3 length: 14 amino acids. CDR3 in amino acids: CASSLARDPGGYTF. CDR3 nucleotide sequence: TGTGCCAGCAGCTTGGCCAGGGACCCCGGTGGCTACACCTTC.

This sequence joins TRBV2 and TRBJ1-5, with TRBD1 matching 7 bases. Trimming cost V 5 bases and J 9 bases; bases outside gene matches: 10. The CDR3 sequence is 14 residues long. CDR1 is SNHLY and CDR2 is FYNNEI in the germline V gene. DNA for the CDR3: TGTGCCAGCAGTCAAACAGGGGACTCGGGGCCCCAGCATTTT. It is translated as CASSQTGDSGPQHF.

The chain recombines TRBV20-1 with TRBJ2-1, with 8 nucleotides matching TRBD2. The J call may be in error: the DNA end matches TRBJ2-7 better. Germline V gene data show CDR1 as DFQATT and CDR2 as SNEGSKA (reference sequence). This CDR3 has 15 amino acids. In DNA, the CDR3 is TGCAGTGCTACCATTAGCGGGGTTCCTAACAATGAGCAGTACTTC. Protein: CSATISGVPNNEQYF.

This clonotype has just a few counts. The V gene is TRBV7-3, the J gene TRBJ1-5, with D possibly TRBD1 on 5 matching bases. This CDR3 spans 13 amino acids. With 6 bases removed from V and 6 bases from J, the gap between germline ends came to 12 bases. Germline V gene sequence: CDR1 SGHTA, CDR2 FQGTGA. CDR3 bases: TGTGCCAGCAGTCGGGGGGATGGTCAGCCCCAGCATTTT. Residues: CASSRGDGQPQHF.

V and J are TRBV6-6 and TRBJ2-1; no definite D call. Germline lookup yields CDR1 MNHNY and CDR2 SVGAGI (reference sequence). The CDR3 sequence is 12 residues long. Trimming removed 2 bases from V and 6 bases from J, with 5 bases in between. In nucleotides, the CDR3 is TGTGCCAGCAGTTACAACGGCAATGAGCAGTTCTTC. It codes for CASSYNGNEQFF.

This sequence joins TRBV10-3 and TRBJ2-7, with 9 bases lining up with TRBD1. This CDR3 has 14 amino acids. The V and J ends lost 10 bases and 5 bases, in that order; junction bases with no gene match: 12. In germline, CDR1 is ENHRY, CDR2 SYGVKD. The CDR3 bases are TGTGCCACTTCCCCCGGGACAGGGAGGAACGAGCAGTACTTC. Translation: CATSPGTGRNEQYF.

This clonotype was observed a handful of times. The V and J genes are TRBV5-1 and TRBJ1-2; D remains ambiguous. The CDR3 is 13 residues long. Trimming removed 3 bases at V and 3 bases at J, with 9 bases between. Per germline, CDR1 SGHRS and CDR2 YFSETQ. CDR3 protein: CASSYDPYYGYTF. DNA for the CDR3: TGCGCCAGCAGCTACGACCCATACTATGGCTACACCTTC.

This chain links TRBV5-1 with TRBJ2-3, with TRBD2 matching over 15 bases. The CDR3 contains 18 residues. V dropped 1 base and J dropped 2; count of bases not matched to a gene: 5. Germline V gene data show CDR1 as SGHRS and CDR2 as YFSETQ. The CDR3 region has the DNA TGCGCCAGCAGCTTGTATGGGACTAGCGGGGGGCCCACAGATACGCAGTATTTT. As protein: CASSLYGTSGGPTDTQYF.

J is TRBJ2-3 and V is TRBV6-5, with D perhaps given as TRBD1 or TRBD2 (5 bases each). CDR1 MNHEY and CDR2 SVGAGI come from the germline V gene. This CDR3 is built from 15 residues. V lost 5 bases to trimming and J lost 4 bases, with 16 bases between them. This chain's CDR3 is CASSPARAGPDTQYF. The CDR3 bases are TGTGCCAGCAGTCCGGCGAGGGCAGGGCCAGATACGCAGTATTTT.

The chain joins TRBV4-1 to TRBJ2-4; the match to TRBD1 covers 7 bases. The end of the DNA is better explained by TRBJ2-7, so the J call may be wrong. The germline CDR1 and CDR2 sequences are MGHRA and YSYEKL. The CDR3 is 15 residues long. The CDR3, as DNA: TGCGCCAGCAGCCAGTATTCCGGGACAGCCTACGAGCAGTACTTC. Amino acids: CASSQYSGTAYEQYF.

This clonotype was observed at least ten times. CDR3 in amino acids: CASSYVADTQYF. Written as DNA, the CDR3 is TGTGCCAGCAGTTACGTGGCAGATACGCAGTATTTT. The chain employs TRBV6-6 and TRBJ2-3; D gene uncertain. V dropped 2 bases and J dropped 4 bases, with 4 bases sitting between them. CDR1 and CDR2 (germline): MNHNY, SVGAGI (reference sequence). The CDR3 spans 12 residues.

The chain has TRBV7-2 and TRBJ2-2; no firm D call. The V end lost 4 bases, the J end lost 6 bases, and 6 bases lay between the germline ends. The germline CDR1 and CDR2 sequences are SGHTA and FQGNSA. The CDR3 is 12 residues long. CDR3 nucleotides: TGTGCCAGCAGCTACCCACCCGGGGAGCTGTTTTTT. This codes for CASSYPPGELFF.